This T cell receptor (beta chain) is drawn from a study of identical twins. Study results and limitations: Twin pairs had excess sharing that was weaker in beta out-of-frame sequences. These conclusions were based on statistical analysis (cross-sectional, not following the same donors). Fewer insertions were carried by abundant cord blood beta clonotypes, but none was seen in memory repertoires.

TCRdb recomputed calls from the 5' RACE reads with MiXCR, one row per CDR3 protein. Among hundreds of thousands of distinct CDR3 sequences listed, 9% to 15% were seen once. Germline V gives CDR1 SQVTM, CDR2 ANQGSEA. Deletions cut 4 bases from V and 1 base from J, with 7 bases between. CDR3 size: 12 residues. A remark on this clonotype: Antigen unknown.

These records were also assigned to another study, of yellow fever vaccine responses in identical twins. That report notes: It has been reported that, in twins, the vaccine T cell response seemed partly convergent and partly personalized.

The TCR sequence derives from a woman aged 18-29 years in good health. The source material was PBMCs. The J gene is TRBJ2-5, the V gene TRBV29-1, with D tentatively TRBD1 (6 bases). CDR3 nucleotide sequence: TGCAGCGTTGGACAGGTCCAAGAGACCCAGTACTTC. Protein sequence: CSVGQVQETQYF.